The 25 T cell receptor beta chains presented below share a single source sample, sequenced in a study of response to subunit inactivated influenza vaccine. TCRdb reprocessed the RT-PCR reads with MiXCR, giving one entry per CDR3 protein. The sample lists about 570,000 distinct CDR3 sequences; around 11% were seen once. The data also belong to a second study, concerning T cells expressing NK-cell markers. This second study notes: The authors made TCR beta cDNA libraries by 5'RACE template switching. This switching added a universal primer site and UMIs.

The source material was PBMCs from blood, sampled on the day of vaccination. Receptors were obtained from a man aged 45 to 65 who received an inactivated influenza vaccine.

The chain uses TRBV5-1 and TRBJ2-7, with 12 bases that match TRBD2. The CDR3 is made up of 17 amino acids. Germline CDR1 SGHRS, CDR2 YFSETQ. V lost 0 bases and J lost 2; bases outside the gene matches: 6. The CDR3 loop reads CASSLGTSGEVTYEQYF. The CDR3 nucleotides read TGCGCCAGCAGCTTGGGGACTAGCGGGGAAGTCACCTACGAGCAGTACTTC.

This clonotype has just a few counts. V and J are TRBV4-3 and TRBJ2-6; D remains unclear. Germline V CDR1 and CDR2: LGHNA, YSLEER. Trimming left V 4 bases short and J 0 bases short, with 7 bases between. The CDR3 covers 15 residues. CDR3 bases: TGCGCCAGCAGCCGGATCTACTCTGGGGCCAACGTCCTGACTTTC. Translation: CASSRIYSGANVLTF.

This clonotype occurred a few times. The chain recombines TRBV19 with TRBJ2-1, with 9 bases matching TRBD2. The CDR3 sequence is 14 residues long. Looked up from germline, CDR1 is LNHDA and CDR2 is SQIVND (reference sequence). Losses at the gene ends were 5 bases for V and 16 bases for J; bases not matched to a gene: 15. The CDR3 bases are TGTGCCAGTAGTGTGGGCCTAGCGGGGCAGGCGGTATTCTTC. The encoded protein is CASSVGLAGQAVFF.

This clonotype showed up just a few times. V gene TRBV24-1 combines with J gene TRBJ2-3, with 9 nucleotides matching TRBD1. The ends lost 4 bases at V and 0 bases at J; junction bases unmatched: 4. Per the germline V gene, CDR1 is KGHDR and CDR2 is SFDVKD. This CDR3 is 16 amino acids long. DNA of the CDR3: TGTGCCACCAGTGAAACAGGGGGCTCCAGCACAGATACGCAGTATTTT. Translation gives CATSETGGSSTDTQYF.

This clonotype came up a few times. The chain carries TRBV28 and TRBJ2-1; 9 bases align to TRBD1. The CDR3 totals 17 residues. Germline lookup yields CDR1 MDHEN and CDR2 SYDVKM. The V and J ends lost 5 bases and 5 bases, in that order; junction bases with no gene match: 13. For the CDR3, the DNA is TGTGCCAGCAGTCCGTCAACCGGGGGACAGGGAAACAATGAGCAGTTCTTC. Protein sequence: CASSPSTGGQGNNEQFF.

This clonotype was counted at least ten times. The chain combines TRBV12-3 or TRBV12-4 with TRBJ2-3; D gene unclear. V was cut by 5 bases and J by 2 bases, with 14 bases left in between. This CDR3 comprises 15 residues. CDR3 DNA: TGTGCCAGCAGTCCACTCATCTCCCTCACAGATACGCAGTATTTT. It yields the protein CASSPLISLTDTQYF.

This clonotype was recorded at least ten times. CDR3: CASSTTTGFFGYTF. CDR3 DNA: TGTGCCAGCTCAACCACGACAGGGTTTTTTGGCTACACCTTC. The genes are TRBV18 and TRBJ1-2, with 7 bases matching TRBD1. The germline V gene has CDR1 KGHSH and CDR2 LQKENI. The CDR3 covers 14 residues. V lost 5 bases, J lost 7 bases, and 10 bases stayed unmatched.

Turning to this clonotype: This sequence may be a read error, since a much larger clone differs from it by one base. CDR3 nucleotides: TGTGCCAGCAGTTTTTCGGTACGGCTAAAAGAGGATGGCTACACCTTC. Its translation: CASSFSVRLKEDGYTF. The chain employs TRBV12-3 or TRBV12-4 and TRBJ1-2, with unresolved D. This CDR3 contains 16 residues. V was shortened by 3 bases and J by 6 bases, with 20 bases between the two germline ends.

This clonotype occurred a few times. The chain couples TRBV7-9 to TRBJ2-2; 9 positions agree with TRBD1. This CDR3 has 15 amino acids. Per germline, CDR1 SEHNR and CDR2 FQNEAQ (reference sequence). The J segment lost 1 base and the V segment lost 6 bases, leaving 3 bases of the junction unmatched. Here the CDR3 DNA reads TGTGCCAGCAGGAGGACAGGGGTGAACACCGGGGAGCTGTTTTTT. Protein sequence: CASRRTGVNTGELFF.

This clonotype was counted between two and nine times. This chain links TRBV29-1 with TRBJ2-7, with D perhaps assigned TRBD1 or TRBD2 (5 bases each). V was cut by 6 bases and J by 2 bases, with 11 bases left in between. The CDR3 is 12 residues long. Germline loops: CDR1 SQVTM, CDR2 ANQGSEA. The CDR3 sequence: CSVRDAPYEQYF. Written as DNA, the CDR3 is TGCAGCGTCCGGGACGCCCCCTACGAGCAGTACTTC.

The DNA for the CDR3 is TGTGCCAGCAGTTTAGTGGCAATAGGCGCGGAGACCCAGTACTTC. Its translation: CASSLVAIGAETQYF. The rearrangement uses TRBV28 and TRBJ2-5, with D uncertain. From germline, CDR1 is MDHEN and CDR2 SYDVKM. V shed 2 bases and J shed 5 bases, with 15 bases lying between them. The CDR3 has 15 residues.

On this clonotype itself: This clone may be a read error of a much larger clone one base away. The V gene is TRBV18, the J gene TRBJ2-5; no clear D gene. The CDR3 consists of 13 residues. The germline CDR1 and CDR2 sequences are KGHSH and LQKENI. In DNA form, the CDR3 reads TGTGCCAGCTCACAGAACAAGCAAGAGTCCCAGTACTTC. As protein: CASSQNKQESQYF.

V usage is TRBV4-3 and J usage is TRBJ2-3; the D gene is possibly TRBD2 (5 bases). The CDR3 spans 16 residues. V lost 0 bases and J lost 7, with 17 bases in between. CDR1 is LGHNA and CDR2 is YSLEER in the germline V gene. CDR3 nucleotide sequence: TGCGCCAGCAGCCAAGATGGGGTGGGGAGCAGGAATACGCAGTATTTT. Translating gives CASSQDGVGSRNTQYF.

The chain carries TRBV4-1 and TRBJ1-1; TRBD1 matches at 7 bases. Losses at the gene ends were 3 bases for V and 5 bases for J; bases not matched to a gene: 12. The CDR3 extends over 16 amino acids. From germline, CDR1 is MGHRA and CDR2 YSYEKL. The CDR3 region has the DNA TGCGCCAGCAGCCACCCCCAGGTAGGGGGCGGGACTGAAGCTTTCTTT. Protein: CASSHPQVGGGTEAFF.

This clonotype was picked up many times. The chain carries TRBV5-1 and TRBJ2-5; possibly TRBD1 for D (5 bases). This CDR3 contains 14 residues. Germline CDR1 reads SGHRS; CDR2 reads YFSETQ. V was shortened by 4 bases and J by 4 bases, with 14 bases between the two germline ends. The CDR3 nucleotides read TGCGCCAGCAGCGAAGCCCAGGGTGCAGAGACCCAGTACTTC. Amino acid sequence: CASSEAQGAETQYF. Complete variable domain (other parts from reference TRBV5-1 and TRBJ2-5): KAGVTQTPRYLIKTRGQQVTLSCSPISGHRSVSWYQQTPGQGLQFLFEYFSETQRNKGNFPGRFSGRQFSNSRSEMNVSTLELGDSALYLCASSEAQGAETQYFGPGTRLLVL.

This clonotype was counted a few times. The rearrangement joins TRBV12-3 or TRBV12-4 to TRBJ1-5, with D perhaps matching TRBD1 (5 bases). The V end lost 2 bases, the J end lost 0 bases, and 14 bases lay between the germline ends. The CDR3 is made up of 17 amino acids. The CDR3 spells CASSLRPGRYSNQPQHF. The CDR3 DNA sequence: TGTGCCAGCAGTTTAAGGCCAGGGCGGTATAGCAATCAGCCCCAGCATTTT.

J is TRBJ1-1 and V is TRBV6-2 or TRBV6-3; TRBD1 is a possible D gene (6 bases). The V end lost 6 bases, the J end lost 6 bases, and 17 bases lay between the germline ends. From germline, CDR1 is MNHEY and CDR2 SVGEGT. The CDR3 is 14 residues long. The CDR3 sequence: CASRLTRGGPEAFF. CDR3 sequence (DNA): TGTGCCAGCAGGCTCACCAGGGGTGGGCCTGAAGCTTTCTTT.

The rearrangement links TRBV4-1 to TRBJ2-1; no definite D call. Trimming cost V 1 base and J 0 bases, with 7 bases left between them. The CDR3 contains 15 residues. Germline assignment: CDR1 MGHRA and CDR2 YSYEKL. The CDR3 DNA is TGCGCCAGCAGCCAAGGGCACAGCTCCTACAATGAGCAGTTCTTC. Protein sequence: CASSQGHSSYNEQFF.

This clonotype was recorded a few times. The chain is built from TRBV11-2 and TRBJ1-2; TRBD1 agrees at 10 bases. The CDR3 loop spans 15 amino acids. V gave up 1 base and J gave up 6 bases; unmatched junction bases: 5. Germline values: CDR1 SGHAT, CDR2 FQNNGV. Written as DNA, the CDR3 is TGTGCCAGCAGCTTAGGGGACAGGGGAGTTGATGGCTACACCTTC. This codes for CASSLGDRGVDGYTF. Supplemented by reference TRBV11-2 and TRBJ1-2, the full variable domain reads EAGVAQSPRYKIIEKRQSVAFWCNPISGHATLYWYQQILGQGPKLLIQFQNNGVVDDSQLPKDRFSAERLKGVDSTLKIQPAKLEDSAVYLCASSLGDRGVDGYTFGSGTRLTVV.

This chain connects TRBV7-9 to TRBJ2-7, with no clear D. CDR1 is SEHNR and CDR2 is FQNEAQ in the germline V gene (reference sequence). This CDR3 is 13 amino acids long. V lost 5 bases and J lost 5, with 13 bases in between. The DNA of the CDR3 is TGTGCCAGCAGCCCTGGGAACCTAAACGAGCAGTACTTC. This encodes CASSPGNLNEQYF.

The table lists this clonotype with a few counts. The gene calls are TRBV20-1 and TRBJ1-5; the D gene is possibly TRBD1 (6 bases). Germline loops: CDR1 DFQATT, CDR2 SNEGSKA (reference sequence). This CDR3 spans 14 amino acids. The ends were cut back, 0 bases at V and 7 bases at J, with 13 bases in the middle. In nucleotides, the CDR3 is TGCAGTGCTAGAGATCAAATGGGGGCCCAGCCCCAGCATTTT. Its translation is CSARDQMGAQPQHF.

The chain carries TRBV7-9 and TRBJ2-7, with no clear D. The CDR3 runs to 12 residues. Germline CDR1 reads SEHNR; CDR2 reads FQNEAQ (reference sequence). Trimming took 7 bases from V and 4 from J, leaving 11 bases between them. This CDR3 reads CASTVSVYEQYF. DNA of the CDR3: TGTGCCAGCACCGTGTCGGTGTACGAGCAGTACTTC.

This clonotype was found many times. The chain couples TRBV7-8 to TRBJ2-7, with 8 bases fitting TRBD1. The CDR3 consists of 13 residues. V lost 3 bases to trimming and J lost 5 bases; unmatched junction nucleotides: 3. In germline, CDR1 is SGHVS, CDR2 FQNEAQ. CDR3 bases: TGTGCCAGCAGCTTGGACAGGGCCCACGAGCAGTACTTC. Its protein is CASSLDRAHEQYF.

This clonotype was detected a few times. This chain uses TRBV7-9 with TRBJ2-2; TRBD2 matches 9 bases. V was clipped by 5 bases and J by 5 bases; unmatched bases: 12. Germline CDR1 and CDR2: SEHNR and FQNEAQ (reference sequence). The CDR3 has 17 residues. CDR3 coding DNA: TGTGCCAGCAGCCCGGCCCTGGCTAGCGGGATTACCGGGGAGCTGTTTTTT. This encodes CASSPALASGITGELFF.

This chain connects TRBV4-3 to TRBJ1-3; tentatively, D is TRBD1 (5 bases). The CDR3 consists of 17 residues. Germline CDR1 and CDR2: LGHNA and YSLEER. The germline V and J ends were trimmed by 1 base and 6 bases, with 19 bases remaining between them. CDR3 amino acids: CASSQAVDTPWVNTIYF. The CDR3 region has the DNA TGCGCCAGCAGCCAAGCAGTGGACACTCCCTGGGTAAACACCATATATTTT.